The subject of this entry is one TCR beta chain. Its antigen remains unknown. This record belongs to a study of siplizumab effects on memory and regulatory T cells. General study results and limits: Confirmation that proliferating Tregs from siplizumab cultures had suppressive function was not obtained. Significantly reduced by siplizumab was the cumulative frequency of alloreactive sequences, namely those traceable to unstimulated CD4+ memory cells.

Using immunoSEQ multiplex PCR, the repertoire was profiled, and TCRdb retains in-frame clones only, with some absent. The sample yields 80,000 to 130,000 clones, more than 85% seen once. Germline CDR1 reads MDHEN; CDR2 reads SYDVKM. There are 14 residues in the CDR3. Germline trimming cut 6 bases from V and 0 bases from J; bases unmatched to any gene: 2. This clonotype originated in a human donor in good health. Some clones in this sample may be carry-over from other donors' samples. Material: CD4+ T cells sorted from blood. The J gene is TRBJ2-4, the V gene TRBV28; 7 bases match TRBD2. The CDR3 reads CASRGLLAKNIQYF. The CDR3, as DNA: TGTGCCAGCAGGGGACTACTAGCCAAAAACATTCAGTACTTC.